This TCR beta chain appears in the sequencing data of a study of T cell responses to AZD1222 COVID-19 vaccine. Across the whole study: Second-dose groups at about 4 or about 12 weeks were pooled. Regarding the study as a whole: Reportedly, close to half of spike-specific TCRs are directed against unmutated variant regions. Donors were chiefly white British, with a greater number of females, and clonal diversity was perhaps underestimated. Samples come after the peak T cell response, not at day 14.

The protocol was immunoSEQ multiplex PCR, while the TCRdb copy is restricted to in-frame clones and leaves out a portion. Counted here are some 150,000 clones, around nine tenths occurring once; the ten biggest clones make up 5%. Points on this clone: What it recognizes is unknown.

This CDR3 is built from 12 residues. Between the trimmed V and J ends, which lost 6 bases and 8 bases, there was a span of 8 bases. Germline lookup yields CDR1 LNHDA and CDR2 SQIVND (reference sequence). V gene TRBV19 combines with J gene TRBJ1-6; D not certain. The sequencing here drew on peripheral blood, taken on day 0 of AZD1222 vaccination. The source is an adult in good health. The CDR3 bases are TGTGCCAGTAGGGAGGGATATTCACCCCTCCACTTT. This translates into CASREGYSPLHF.